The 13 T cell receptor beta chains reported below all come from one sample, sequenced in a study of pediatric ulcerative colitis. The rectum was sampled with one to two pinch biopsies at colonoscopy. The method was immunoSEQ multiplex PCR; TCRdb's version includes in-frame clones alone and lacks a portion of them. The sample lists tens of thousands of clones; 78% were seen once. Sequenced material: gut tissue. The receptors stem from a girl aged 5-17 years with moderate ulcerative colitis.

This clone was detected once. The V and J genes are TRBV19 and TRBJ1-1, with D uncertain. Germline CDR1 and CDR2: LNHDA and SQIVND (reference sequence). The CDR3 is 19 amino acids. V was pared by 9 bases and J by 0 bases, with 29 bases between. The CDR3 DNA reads TGTGCCAGCCGTCCAATAAAACTGGACGGGCTCAAACTGAACACTGAAGCTTTCTTT. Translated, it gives CASRPIKLDGLKLNTEAFF.

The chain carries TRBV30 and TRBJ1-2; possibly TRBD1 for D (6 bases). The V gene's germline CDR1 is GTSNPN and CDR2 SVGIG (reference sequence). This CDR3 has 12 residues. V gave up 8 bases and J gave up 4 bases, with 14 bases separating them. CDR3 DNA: TGTGCCCGTCAAAGGGGGGGCTATGGCTACACCTTC. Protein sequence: CARQRGGYGYTF.

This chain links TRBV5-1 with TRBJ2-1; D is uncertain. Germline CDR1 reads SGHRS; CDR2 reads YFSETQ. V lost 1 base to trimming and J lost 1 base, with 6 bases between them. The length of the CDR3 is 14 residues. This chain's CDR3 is CASSLMGSYNEQFF. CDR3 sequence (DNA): TGCGCCAGCAGCTTGATGGGTTCCTACAATGAGCAGTTCTTC. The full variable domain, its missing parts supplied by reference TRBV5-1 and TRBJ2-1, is KAGVTQTPRYLIKTRGQQVTLSCSPISGHRSVSWYQQTPGQGLQFLFEYFSETQRNKGNFPGRFSGRQFSNSRSEMNVSTLELGDSALYLCASSLMGSYNEQFFGPGTRLTVL.

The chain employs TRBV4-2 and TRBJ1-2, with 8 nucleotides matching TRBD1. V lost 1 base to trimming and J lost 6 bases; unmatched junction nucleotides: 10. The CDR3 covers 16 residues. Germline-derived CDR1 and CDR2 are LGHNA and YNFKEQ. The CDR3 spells CASSQAPAGGAHGYTF. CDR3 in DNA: TGTGCCAGCAGCCAAGCCCCGGCAGGGGGCGCGCATGGCTACACCTTC.

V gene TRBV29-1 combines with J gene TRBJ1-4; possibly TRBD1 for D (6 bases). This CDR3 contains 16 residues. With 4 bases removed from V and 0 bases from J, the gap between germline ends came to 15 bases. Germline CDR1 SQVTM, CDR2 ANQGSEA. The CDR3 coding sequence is TGCAGCGTTGGACTAAACAGGGATGCAACTAATGAAAAACTGTTTTTT. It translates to CSVGLNRDATNEKLFF.

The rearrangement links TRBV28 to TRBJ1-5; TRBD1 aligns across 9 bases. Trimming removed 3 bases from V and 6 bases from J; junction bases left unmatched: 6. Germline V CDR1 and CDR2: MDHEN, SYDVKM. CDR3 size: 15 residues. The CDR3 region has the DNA TGTGCCAGCAGTTTTCAGACAGGGGGTAGTCAGCCCCAGCATTTT. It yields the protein CASSFQTGGSQPQHF.

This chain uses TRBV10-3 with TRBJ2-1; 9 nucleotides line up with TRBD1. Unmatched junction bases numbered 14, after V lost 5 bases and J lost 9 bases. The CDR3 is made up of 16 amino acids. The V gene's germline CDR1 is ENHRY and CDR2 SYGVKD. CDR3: CAISMISGTGQGEQFF. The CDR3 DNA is TGTGCCATCAGTATGATATCCGGGACAGGGCAGGGTGAGCAGTTCTTC.

As DNA, the CDR3 is TGTGCCAGTAGCTATAACTCCGGGGATCTCGACGTCCTGACTTTC. It specifies CASSYNSGDLDVLTF. The chain recombines TRBV19 with TRBJ2-6; a weak D match, TRBD2 (5 bases). The CDR3 has 15 amino acids. Deletions cut 6 bases from V and 11 bases from J, with 20 bases between. Germline V gene data show CDR1 as LNHDA and CDR2 as SQIVND (reference sequence).

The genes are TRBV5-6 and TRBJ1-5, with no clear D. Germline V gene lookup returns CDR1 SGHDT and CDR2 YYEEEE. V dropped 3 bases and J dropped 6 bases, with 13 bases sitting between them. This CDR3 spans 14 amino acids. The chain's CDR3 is CASSSTGVAQPQHF. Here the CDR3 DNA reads TGTGCCAGCAGCTCAACTGGTGTTGCTCAGCCCCAGCATTTT.

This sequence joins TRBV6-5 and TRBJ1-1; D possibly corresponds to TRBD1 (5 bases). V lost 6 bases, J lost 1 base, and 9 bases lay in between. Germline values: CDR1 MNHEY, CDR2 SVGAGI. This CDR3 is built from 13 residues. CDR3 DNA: TGTGCCAGCAGCGAGGGACGGAACACTGAAGCTTTCTTT. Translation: CASSEGRNTEAFF.

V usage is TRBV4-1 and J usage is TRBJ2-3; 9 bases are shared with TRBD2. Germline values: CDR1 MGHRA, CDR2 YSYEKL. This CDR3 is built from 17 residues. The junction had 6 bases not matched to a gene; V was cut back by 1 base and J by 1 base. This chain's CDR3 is CASSQGVRTSGTDTQYF. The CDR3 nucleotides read TGCGCCAGCAGCCAAGGGGTCAGGACTAGCGGCACAGATACGCAGTATTTT.

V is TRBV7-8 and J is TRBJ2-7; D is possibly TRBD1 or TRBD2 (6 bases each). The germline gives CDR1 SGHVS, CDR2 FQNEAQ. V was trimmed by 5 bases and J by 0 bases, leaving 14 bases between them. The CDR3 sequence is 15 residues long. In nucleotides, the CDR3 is TGTGCCAGCAGCACAGTGGGGGGCAGCTCCTACGAGCAGTACTTC. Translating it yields CASSTVGGSSYEQYF.

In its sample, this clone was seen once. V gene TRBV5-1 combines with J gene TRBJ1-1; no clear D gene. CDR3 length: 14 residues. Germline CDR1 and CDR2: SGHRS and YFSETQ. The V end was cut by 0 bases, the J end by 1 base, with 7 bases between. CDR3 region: CASSLEGRNTEAFF. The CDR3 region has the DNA TGCGCCAGCAGCTTGGAAGGCAGGAACACTGAAGCTTTCTTT.